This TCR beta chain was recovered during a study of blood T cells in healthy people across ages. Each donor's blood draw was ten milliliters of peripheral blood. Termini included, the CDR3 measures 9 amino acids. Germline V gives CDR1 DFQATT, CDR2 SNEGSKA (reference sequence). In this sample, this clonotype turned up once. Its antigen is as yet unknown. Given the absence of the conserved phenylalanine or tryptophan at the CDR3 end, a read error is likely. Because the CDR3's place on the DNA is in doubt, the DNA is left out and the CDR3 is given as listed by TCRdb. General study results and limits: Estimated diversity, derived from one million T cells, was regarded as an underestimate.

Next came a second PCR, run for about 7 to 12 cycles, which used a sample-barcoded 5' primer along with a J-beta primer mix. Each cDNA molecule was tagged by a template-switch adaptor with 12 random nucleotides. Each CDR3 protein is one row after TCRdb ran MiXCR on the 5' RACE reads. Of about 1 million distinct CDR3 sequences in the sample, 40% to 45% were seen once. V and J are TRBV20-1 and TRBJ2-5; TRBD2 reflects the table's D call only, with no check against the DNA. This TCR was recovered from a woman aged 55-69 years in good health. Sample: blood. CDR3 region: CSASLAGGY.